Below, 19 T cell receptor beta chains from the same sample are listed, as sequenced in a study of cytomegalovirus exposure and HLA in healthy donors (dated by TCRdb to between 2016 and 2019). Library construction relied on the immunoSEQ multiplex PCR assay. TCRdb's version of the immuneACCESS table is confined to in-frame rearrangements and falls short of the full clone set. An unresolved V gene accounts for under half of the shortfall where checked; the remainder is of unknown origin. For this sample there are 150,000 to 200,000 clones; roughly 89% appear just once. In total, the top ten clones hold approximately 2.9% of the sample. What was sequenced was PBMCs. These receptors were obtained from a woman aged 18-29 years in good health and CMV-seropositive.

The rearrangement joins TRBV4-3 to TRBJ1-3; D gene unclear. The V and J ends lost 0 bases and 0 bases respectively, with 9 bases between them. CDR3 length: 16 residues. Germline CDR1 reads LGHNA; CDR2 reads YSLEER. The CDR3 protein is CASSQDRGFSGNTIYF. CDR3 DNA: TGCGCCAGCAGCCAAGATCGGGGATTCTCTGGAAACACCATATATTTT.

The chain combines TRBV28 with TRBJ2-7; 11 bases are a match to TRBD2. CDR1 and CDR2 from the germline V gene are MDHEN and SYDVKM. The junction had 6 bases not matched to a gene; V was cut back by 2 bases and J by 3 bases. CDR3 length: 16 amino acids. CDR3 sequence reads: CASSLPTSGMDYEQYF. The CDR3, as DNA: TGTGCCAGCAGTTTACCGACTAGCGGGATGGACTACGAGCAGTACTTC.

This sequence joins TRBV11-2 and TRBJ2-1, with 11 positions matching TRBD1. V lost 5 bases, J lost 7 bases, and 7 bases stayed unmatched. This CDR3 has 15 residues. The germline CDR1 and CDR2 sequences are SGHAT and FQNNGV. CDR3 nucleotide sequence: TGTGCCAGCAGCCAAGGACAGGGGGCCAGGAATGAGCAGTTCTTC. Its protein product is CASSQGQGARNEQFF.

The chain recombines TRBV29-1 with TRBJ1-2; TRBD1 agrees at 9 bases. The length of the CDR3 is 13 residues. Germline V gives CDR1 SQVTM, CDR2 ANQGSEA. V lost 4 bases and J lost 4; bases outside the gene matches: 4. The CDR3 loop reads CSVAGTGLYGYTF. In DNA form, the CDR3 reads TGCAGCGTTGCCGGGACAGGGCTCTATGGCTACACCTTC.

CDR3 sequence reads: CASSQETYSYNEQFF. The CDR3 DNA is TGTGCCAGCAGCCAAGAAACTTACTCCTACAATGAGCAGTTCTTC. This chain joins TRBV14 and TRBJ2-1; D not resolved. This CDR3 is built from 15 residues. Germline assignment: CDR1 SGHDN and CDR2 FVKESK. V dropped 0 bases and J dropped 0 bases, with 6 bases sitting between them. The full variable domain, completed using reference TRBV14 and TRBJ2-1, is EAGVTQFPSHSVIEKGQTVTLRCDPISGHDNLYWYRRVMGKEIKFLLHFVKESKQDESGMPNNRFLAERTGGTYSTLKVQPAELEDSGVYFCASSQETYSYNEQFFGPGTRLTVL.

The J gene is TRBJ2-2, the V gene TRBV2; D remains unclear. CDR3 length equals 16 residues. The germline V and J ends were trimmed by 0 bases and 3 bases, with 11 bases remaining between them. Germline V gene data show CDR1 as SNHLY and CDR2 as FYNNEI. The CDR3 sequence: CASSEAEEVDTGELFF. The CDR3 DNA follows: TGTGCCAGCAGTGAAGCCGAGGAAGTAGACACCGGGGAGCTGTTTTTT.

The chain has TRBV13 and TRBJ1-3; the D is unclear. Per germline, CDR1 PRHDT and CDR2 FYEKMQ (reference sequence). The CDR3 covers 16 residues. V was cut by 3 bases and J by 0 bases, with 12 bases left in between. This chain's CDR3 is CASSFRNTGSGNTIYF. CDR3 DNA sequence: TGTGCCAGCAGCTTTCGTAATACCGGCTCTGGAAACACCATATATTTT.

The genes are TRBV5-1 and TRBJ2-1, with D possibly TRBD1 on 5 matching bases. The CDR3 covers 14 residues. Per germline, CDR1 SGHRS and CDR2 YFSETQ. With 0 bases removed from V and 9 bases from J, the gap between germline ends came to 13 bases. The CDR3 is CASSLVNRLTEQFF. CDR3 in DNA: TGCGCCAGCAGCTTGGTCAACAGGCTGACTGAGCAGTTCTTC.

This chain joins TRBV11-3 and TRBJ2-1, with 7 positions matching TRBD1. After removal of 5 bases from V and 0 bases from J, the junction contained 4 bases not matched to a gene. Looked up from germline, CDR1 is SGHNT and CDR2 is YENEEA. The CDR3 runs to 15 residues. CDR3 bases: TGTGCCAGCAGCCCTAGACAGGGCTCCTACAATGAGCAGTTCTTC. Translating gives CASSPRQGSYNEQFF.

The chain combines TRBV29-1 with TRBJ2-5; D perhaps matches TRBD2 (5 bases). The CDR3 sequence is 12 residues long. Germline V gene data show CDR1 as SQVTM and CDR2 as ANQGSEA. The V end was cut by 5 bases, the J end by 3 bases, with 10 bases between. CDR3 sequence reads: CSVLSGEETQYF. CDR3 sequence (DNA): TGCAGCGTTTTGAGCGGCGAAGAGACCCAGTACTTC.

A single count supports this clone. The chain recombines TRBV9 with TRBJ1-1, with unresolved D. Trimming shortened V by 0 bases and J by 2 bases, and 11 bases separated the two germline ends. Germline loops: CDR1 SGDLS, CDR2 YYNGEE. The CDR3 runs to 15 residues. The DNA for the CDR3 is TGTGCCAGCAGCGTAGACATCGCCGATAACACTGAAGCTTTCTTT. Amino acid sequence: CASSVDIADNTEAFF.

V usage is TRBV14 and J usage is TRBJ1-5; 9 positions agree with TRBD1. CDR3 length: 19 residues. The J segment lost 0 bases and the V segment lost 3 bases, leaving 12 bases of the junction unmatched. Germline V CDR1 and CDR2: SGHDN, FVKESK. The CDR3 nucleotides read TGTGCCAGCAGCCACTGTCCTGACAGGGGGGCATGTAGCAATCAGCCCCAGCATTTT. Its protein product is CASSHCPDRGACSNQPQHF.

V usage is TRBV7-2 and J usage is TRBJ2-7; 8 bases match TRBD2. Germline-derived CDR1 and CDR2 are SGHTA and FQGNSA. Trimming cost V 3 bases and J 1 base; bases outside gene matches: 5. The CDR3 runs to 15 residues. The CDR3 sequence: CASSLDRGGSYEQYF. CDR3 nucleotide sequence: TGTGCCAGCAGCTTGGATCGCGGGGGGTCCTACGAGCAGTACTTC.

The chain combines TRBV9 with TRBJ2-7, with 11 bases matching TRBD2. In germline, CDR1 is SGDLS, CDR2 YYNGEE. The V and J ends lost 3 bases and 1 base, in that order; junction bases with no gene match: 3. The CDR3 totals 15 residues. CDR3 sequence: CASSASGGSSYEQYF. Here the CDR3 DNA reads TGTGCCAGCAGCGCTAGCGGGGGGTCGTCCTACGAGCAGTACTTC.

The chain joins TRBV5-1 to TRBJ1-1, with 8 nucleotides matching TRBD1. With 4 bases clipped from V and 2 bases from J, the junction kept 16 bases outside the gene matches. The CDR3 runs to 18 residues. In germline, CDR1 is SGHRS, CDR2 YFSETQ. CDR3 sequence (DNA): TGCGCCAGCAGCGAAAGCCCGACAGGGGCCGGAGGAAACACTGAAGCTTTCTTT. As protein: CASSESPTGAGGNTEAFF.

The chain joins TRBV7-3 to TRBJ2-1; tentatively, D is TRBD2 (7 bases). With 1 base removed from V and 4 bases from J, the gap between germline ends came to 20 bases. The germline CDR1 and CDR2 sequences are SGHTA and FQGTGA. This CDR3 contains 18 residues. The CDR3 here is CASSLRPGFSGTYNEQFF. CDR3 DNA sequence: TGTGCCAGCAGCTTAAGGCCCGGTTTCAGCGGGACATACAATGAGCAGTTCTTC.

The CDR3 sequence: CASSIVASGRRNNEQFF. The CDR3 nucleotides read TGTGCCAGTAGTATAGTCGCTAGCGGGAGACGTAACAATGAGCAGTTCTTC. V is TRBV19 and J is TRBJ2-1, with TRBD2 matching 10 bases. Germline-derived CDR1 and CDR2 are LNHDA and SQIVND (reference sequence). Unmatched junction bases numbered 8, after V lost 1 base and J lost 5 bases. The CDR3 has 17 residues.

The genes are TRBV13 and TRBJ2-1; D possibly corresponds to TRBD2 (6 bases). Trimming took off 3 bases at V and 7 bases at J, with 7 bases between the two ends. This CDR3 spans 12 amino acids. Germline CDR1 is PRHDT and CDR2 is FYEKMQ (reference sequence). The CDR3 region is CASSFGGNEQFF. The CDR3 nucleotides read TGTGCCAGCAGCTTCGGGGGTAATGAGCAGTTCTTC. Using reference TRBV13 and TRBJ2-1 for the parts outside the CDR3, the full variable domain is AAGVIQSPRHLIKEKRETATLKCYPIPRHDTVYWYQQGPGQDPQFLISFYEKMQSDKGSIPDRFSAQQFSDYHSELNMSSLELGDSALYFCASSFGGNEQFFGPGTRLTVL.

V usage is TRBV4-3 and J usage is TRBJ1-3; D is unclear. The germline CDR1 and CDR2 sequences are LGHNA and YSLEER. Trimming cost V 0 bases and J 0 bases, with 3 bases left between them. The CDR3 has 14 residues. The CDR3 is CASSQDISGNTIYF. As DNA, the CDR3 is TGCGCCAGCAGCCAAGACATCTCTGGAAACACCATATATTTT.